What follows is one T cell receptor beta chain and its context. This entry is derived from a study of cytomegalovirus exposure and HLA in healthy donors. Libraries were prepared by immunoSEQ multiplex PCR; TCRdb keeps only in-frame clonotypes and omits some of them. The sample includes about 180,000 clones, around nine tenths seen only once; the top ten take approximately 1.5%. Separation from the roughly 670-subject first cohort characterized the roughly 120-subject validation cohort, to which the donors belonged. This CDR3 is 15 amino acids long. The V segment lost 6 bases and the J segment 8 bases; nucleotides outside the gene matches: 12. Germline CDR1 reads SNHLY; CDR2 reads FYNNEI.

The chain joins TRBV2 to TRBJ1-2; TRBD1 matches at 10 bases. The source of this sequence is a woman aged 25 to 39 in good health and CMV-seronegative. Sequencing was performed on PBMCs. CDR3 residues: CASSGPGTGAGGYTF. DNA of the CDR3: TGTGCCAGCAGCGGTCCCGGGACAGGGGCCGGAGGCTACACCTTC. The variable domain in full, completed from reference TRBV2 and TRBJ1-2, reads EPEVTQTPSHQVTQMGQEVILRCVPISNHLYFYWYRQILGQKVEFLVSFYNNEISEKSEIFDDQFSVERPDGSNFTLKIRSTKLEDSAMYFCASSGPGTGAGGYTFGSGTRLTVV.